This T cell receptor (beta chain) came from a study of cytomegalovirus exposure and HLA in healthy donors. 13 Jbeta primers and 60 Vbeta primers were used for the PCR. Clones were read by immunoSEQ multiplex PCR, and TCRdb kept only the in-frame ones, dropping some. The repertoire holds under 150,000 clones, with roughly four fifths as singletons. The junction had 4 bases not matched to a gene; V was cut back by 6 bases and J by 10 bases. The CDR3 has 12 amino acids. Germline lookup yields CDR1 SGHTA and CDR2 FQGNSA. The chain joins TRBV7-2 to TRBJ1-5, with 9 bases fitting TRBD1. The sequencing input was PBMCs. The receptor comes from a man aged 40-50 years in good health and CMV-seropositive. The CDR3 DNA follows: TGTGCCAGCAGACAGGGGGCAGGACCCCAGCATTTT. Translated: CASRQGAGPQHF.